The next 3 T cell receptor beta chains were all read from a single sample in a study of OX40 agonist ivuxolimab in advanced cancers. Profiling relied on immunoSEQ multiplex PCR, and the TCRdb table lists in-frame clones only, not all of them. The sample gives 50,000 or so clones, approximately 80% of which show up once; over 0.6% is in the top ten. Sequencing was performed on CD4+ or CD8+ T cells sorted from blood, taken in a trial of the OX40 agonist ivuxolimab. The receptor set was obtained from an adult with an advanced solid tumor such as melanoma, head and neck, liver or kidney cancer.

The CDR3, as DNA: TGTGCCAGCAGCTGGTGGGGACTTGGAAACACCATATATTTT. Protein product: CASSWWGLGNTIYF. The genes are TRBV5-8 and TRBJ1-3, with D perhaps TRBD1 (5 bases). V lost 3 bases and J lost 3, with 10 bases in between. Germline V CDR1 and CDR2: SGHTS, YDEGEE. The CDR3 contains 14 residues.

The chain recombines TRBV5-1 with TRBJ1-1, with a weak D call TRBD1 (5 bases). Between the trimmed V and J ends, which lost 4 bases and 0 bases, there was a span of 16 bases. Germline loops: CDR1 SGHRS, CDR2 YFSETQ. CDR3 length equals 16 residues. This CDR3 is CASSHSRDPVNTEAFF. Here the CDR3 DNA reads TGCGCCAGCAGCCATTCCCGGGACCCAGTGAACACTGAAGCTTTCTTT.

The chain links TRBV19 to TRBJ1-4; no firm D call. The CDR3 sequence is 16 residues long. The V end was cut by 3 bases, the J end by 0 bases, with 11 bases between. CDR1 is LNHDA and CDR2 is SQIVND in the germline V gene (reference sequence). The CDR3 coding sequence is TGTGCCAGTAGTATCGATGGGTTTTCAACTAATGAAAAACTGTTTTTT. It codes for CASSIDGFSTNEKLFF.